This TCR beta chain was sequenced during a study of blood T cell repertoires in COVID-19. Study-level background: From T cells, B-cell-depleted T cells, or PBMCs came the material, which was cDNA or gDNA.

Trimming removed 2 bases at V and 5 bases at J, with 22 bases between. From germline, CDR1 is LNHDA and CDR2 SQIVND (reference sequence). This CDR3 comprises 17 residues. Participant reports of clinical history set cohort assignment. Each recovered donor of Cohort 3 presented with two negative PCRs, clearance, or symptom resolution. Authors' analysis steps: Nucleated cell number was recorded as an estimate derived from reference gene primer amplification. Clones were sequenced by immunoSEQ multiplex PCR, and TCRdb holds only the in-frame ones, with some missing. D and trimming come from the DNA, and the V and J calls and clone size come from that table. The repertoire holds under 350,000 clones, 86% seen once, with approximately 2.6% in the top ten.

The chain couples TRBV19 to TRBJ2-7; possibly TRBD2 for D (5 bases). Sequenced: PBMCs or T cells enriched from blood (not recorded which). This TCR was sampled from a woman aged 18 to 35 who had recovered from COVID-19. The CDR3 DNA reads TGTGCCAGTAGTATACGAGCAGCCCACGGGGTACTCGACGAGCAGTACTTC. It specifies CASSIRAAHGVLDEQYF.